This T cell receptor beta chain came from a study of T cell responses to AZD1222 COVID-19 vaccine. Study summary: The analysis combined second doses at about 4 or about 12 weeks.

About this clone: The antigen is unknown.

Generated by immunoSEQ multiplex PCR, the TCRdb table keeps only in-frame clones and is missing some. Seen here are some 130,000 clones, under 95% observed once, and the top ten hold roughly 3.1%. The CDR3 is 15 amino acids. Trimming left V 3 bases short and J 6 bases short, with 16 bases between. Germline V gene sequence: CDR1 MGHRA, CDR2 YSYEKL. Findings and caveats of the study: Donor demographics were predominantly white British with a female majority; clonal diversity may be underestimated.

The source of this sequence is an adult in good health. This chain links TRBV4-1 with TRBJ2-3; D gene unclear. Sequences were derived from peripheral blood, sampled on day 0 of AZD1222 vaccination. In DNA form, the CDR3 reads TGCGCCAGCAGCCATGTCCCGAAGTTGAGGGATACGCAGTATTTT. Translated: CASSHVPKLRDTQYF.